Listed below are T cell receptor beta chains from one sample, sequenced in a study of cytomegalovirus exposure and HLA in healthy donors. The repertoire was sequenced with immunoSEQ multiplex PCR; TCRdb's copy has only in-frame clones and lacks some. The profile shows about 110,000 clones, about 80% of them singletons. Source material: PBMCs. These receptors came from a woman aged 50 to 60 in good health and CMV-seropositive. Each CDR3 is given with its conserved first and last residue. A D gene is named only where the DNA matches it firmly. The size of a clone is reported for some rows only, either as once, few or many, or as a class for expanded clones.

clone size	V gene	J gene	D gene	CDR3 protein	CDR3 DNA
-	TRBV11-2	TRBJ2-3	-	CASTDGGRTDTQYF	TGTGCCAGCACCGACGGGGGGCGCACAGATACGCAGTATTTT
-	TRBV5-1	TRBJ1-4	-	CASSLSGGMFEKLFF	TGCGCCAGCAGCTTGTCCGGAGGGATGTTCGAAAAACTGTTTTTT
-	TRBV19	TRBJ2-2	TRBD2	CASSFGLAVNTGELFF	TGTGCCAGTAGTTTCGGACTAGCGGTGAACACCGGGGAGCTGTTTTTT
-	TRBV5-6	TRBJ2-6	TRBD2	CASSLERGRVSNGLTF	TGTGCCAGCAGCTTGGAGCGGGGGCGTGTAAGTAACGGCCTGACTTTC
-	TRBV5-6	TRBJ1-3	-	CASSFARVDTIYF	TGTGCCAGCAGCTTTGCCAGGGTAGACACCATATATTTT
-	TRBV14	TRBJ2-1	TRBD2	CASSQVGASGSREQFF	TGTGCCAGCAGCCAGGTTGGAGCTAGCGGGAGTCGTGAGCAGTTCTTC
-	TRBV10-1	TRBJ2-7	-	CASSRGIAYEQYF	TGCGCCAGCTCTCGGGGGATAGCCTACGAGCAGTACTTC
-	TRBV27	TRBJ1-5	-	CAAGGGGQPQHF	TGTGCCGCCGGTGGGGGCGGTCAGCCCCAGCATTTT
-	TRBV5-1	TRBJ2-7	TRBD1	CASSPRQGVYEQYF	TGCGCCAGCAGCCCGAGACAGGGCGTTTACGAGCAGTACTTC
-	TRBV4-3	TRBJ2-1	TRBD2	CASSQELAGGRNEQFF	TGCGCCAGCAGCCAAGAACTAGCGGGAGGGCGCAATGAGCAGTTCTTC
few	TRBV4-2	TRBJ2-1	TRBD2	CASSQDLASGGTFSYNEQFF	TGTGCCAGCAGCCAAGATCTGGCTAGCGGGGGGACCTTTTCCTACAATGAGCAGTTCTTC
-	TRBV5-1	TRBJ2-7	TRBD2	CASSLSTSGTYEQYF	TGCGCCAGCAGCTTGTCGACTAGCGGGACCTACGAGCAGTACTTC
-	TRBV6-1	TRBJ1-4	TRBD1	CASSPGQGTNEKLFF	TGTGCCAGCAGTCCCGGACAGGGAACTAATGAAAAACTGTTTTTT
-	TRBV21-1	TRBJ2-1	-	CASSRKSAGQGITEQFF	TGTGCCAGCAGCAGAAAATCTGCGGGACAGGGGATTACTGAGCAGTTCTTC
-	TRBV2	TRBJ1-1	-	CASSGRYTEAFF	TGTGCCAGCAGTGGTAGATACACTGAAGCTTTCTTT
-	TRBV18	TRBJ1-5	-	CASSDNRAQPQHF	TGTGCCAGCTCAGACAACAGGGCCCAGCCCCAGCATTTT
-	TRBV5-4	TRBJ2-3	TRBD1	CASRLQGSFNTDTQYF	TGTGCCAGCAGATTACAGGGGTCTTTTAACACAGATACGCAGTATTTT
once	TRBV18	TRBJ1-2	-	CASQDRPTPGYTF	TGTGCCAGCCAGGACAGACCCACGCCTGGCTACACCTTC
-	TRBV2	TRBJ2-7	-	CASSDPGGEQYF	TGTGCCAGCAGCGACCCCGGGGGTGAGCAGTACTTC
-	TRBV11-2	TRBJ2-5	TRBD1	CASSSGTGRGTQYF	TGTGCCAGCAGCTCCGGGACAGGGAGGGGGACCCAGTACTTC
-	TRBV6-6	TRBJ2-3	-	CASQYHGGGGADTQYF	TGTGCCAGCCAATATCACGGCGGGGGCGGGGCAGATACGCAGTATTTT
-	TRBV5-6	TRBJ2-6	-	CASSGNTGPGANVLTF	TGTGCCAGCAGCGGGAACACAGGGCCTGGGGCCAACGTCCTGACTTTC
-	TRBV11-1	TRBJ2-7	-	CASNRRSPVYF	TGTGCCAGCAACCGCCGAAGCCCCGTGTACTTC
-	TRBV5-6	TRBJ2-1	TRBD2	CASSMGLAGDFYNEQFF	TGTGCCAGCAGCATGGGACTAGCGGGGGACTTTTACAATGAGCAGTTCTTC
-	TRBV19	TRBJ1-3	-	CASSINHKTGTSGNTIYF	TGTGCCAGTAGTATAAACCACAAGACAGGCACCTCTGGAAACACCATATATTTT
-	TRBV7-9	TRBJ1-2	-	CASSLVGDEAYGYTF	TGTGCCAGCAGCTTAGTAGGGGATGAAGCCTATGGCTACACCTTC
few	TRBV5-3	TRBJ2-7	TRBD2	CALAGGLAGRVGEQYF	TGTGCCCTAGCAGGCGGACTAGCGGGAAGAGTTGGCGAGCAGTACTTC
-	TRBV13	TRBJ2-7	TRBD1	CASSARQGGSYEQYF	TGTGCCAGCAGCGCCCGACAGGGCGGCTCCTACGAGCAGTACTTC
-	TRBV19	TRBJ2-6	-	CASSEASGANVLTF	TGTGCCAGTAGTGAGGCGTCTGGGGCCAACGTCCTGACTTTC
-	TRBV29-1	TRBJ2-3	TRBD1	CSVAKGQSTDTQYF	TGCAGCGTGGCGAAGGGACAGTCCACAGATACGCAGTATTTT
-	TRBV7-2	TRBJ2-7	-	CASSPGREYEQYF	TGTGCCAGCAGCCCCGGGCGGGAATACGAGCAGTACTTC
once	TRBV5-4	TRBJ1-2	TRBD1	CASSPEQGYYGYTF	TGTGCCAGCAGCCCCGAACAGGGGTACTATGGCTACACCTTC
-	TRBV7-2	TRBJ2-7	-	CASSFSREGSYEQYF	TGTGCCAGCAGCTTTTCCAGGGAAGGTTCCTACGAGCAGTACTTC
-	TRBV4-3	TRBJ2-2	-	CASSQDRGWGVNTGELFF	TGCGCCAGCAGCCAAGATCGGGGTTGGGGGGTTAACACCGGGGAGCTGTTTTTT